These 29 T cell receptor beta chains originate from one sample sequenced in a study of blood T cell repertoires in COVID-19. Clones were read by immunoSEQ multiplex PCR, and TCRdb kept only the in-frame ones, dropping some. The sample shows roughly 86,000 clones, around 86% of them seen only once. The source material was peripheral blood. The receptors here all came from a woman in her 70s with acute or convalescent COVID-19.

V and J are TRBV2 and TRBJ2-1, with D possibly TRBD1 on 5 matching bases. CDR3 length: 13 amino acids. V gave up 8 bases and J gave up 5 bases, with 13 bases separating them. Germline lookup yields CDR1 SNHLY and CDR2 FYNNEI. The CDR3 DNA sequence: TGTGCCAGCCATAGGTCAGGGAACAATGAGCAGTTCTTC. Translated, it gives CASHRSGNNEQFF.

The chain employs TRBV12-3 or TRBV12-4 and TRBJ2-5; 8 bases align to TRBD1. The CDR3 contains 13 residues. The V and J ends lost 6 bases and 4 bases, in that order; junction bases with no gene match: 4. The CDR3 region is CASSIDRGETQYF. The CDR3 DNA reads TGTGCCAGCAGCATAGACAGGGGAGAGACCCAGTACTTC.

The chain combines TRBV5-1 with TRBJ1-1, with TRBD1 as a possible D gene (5 bases). The CDR3 covers 16 residues. In germline, CDR1 is SGHRS, CDR2 YFSETQ. V was pared by 2 bases and J by 4 bases, with 18 bases between. This CDR3 reads CASSLLGLLGGTEAFF. The CDR3 DNA sequence: TGCGCCAGCAGCTTACTGGGACTTCTGGGGGGCACTGAAGCTTTCTTT.

This clone turned up a few times. The genes are TRBV5-4 and TRBJ2-2, with 7 bases that match TRBD2. Germline CDR1 reads SGHNT; CDR2 reads YYREEE (reference sequence). The CDR3 is made up of 16 amino acids. Germline trimming cut 2 bases from V and 0 bases from J; bases unmatched to any gene: 4. The CDR3 nucleotides are TGTGCCAGCAGCTTTAAGCGGGGATCGAACACCGGGGAGCTGTTTTTT. Protein: CASSFKRGSNTGELFF.

The chain links TRBV14 to TRBJ1-4, with D uncertain. In germline, CDR1 is SGHDN, CDR2 FVKESK. V was clipped by 1 base and J by 8 bases, with 14 bases between them. The CDR3 has 15 residues. CDR3 sequence (DNA): TGTGCCAGCAGCCAAGGATACGGGGTGGACGAAAAACTGTTTTTT. It is translated as CASSQGYGVDEKLFF.

This chain links TRBV14 with TRBJ1-1; the match to TRBD1 covers 7 bases. The CDR3 has 14 amino acids. CDR1 and CDR2 (germline): SGHDN, FVKESK. Losses at the gene ends were 8 bases for V and 5 bases for J; bases not matched to a gene: 11. CDR3 bases: TGTGCCAGCGAAGACAGGGCCCGAGGGACTGAAGCTTTCTTT. Encoded protein: CASEDRARGTEAFF.

V is TRBV7-8 and J is TRBJ2-3; TRBD2 matches 8 bases. CDR3 length: 15 amino acids. With V trimmed by 2 bases and J by 1 base, 2 bases remained unmatched. CDR1 is SGHVS and CDR2 is FQNEAQ in the germline V gene. The CDR3 coding sequence is TGTGCCAGCAGCTTATGGCGGGGGGGCACAGATACGCAGTATTTT. This translates into CASSLWRGGTDTQYF.

This clone turned up a few times. The CDR3 loop is CASSQAGGTWGYTF. The CDR3 DNA follows: TGTGCCAGCAGCCAAGCAGGGGGCACTTGGGGCTACACCTTC. This rearrangement joins TRBV4-2 to TRBJ1-2; 8 positions agree with TRBD1. CDR1 is LGHNA, CDR2 YNFKEQ, per germline. With 1 base clipped from V and 8 bases from J, the junction kept 6 bases outside the gene matches. There are 14 residues in the CDR3.

The gene calls are TRBV19 and TRBJ2-2; 7 bases align to TRBD1. The ends lost 7 bases at V and 0 bases at J; junction bases unmatched: 14. The CDR3 has 18 residues. Germline V gene lookup returns CDR1 LNHDA and CDR2 SQIVND (reference sequence). The CDR3 coding sequence is TGTGCCAGTACACGGACAGGTTGGGGGACCGCGAACACCGGGGAGCTGTTTTTT. This encodes CASTRTGWGTANTGELFF.

The chain employs TRBV7-3 and TRBJ2-1, with a weak D call TRBD2 (6 bases). Germline V gene lookup returns CDR1 SGHTA and CDR2 FQGTGA. The CDR3 is 13 amino acids. Trimming cost V 3 bases and J 7 bases, with 10 bases left between them. This CDR3 is CASSLEGRNEQFF. The CDR3, as DNA: TGTGCCAGCAGCTTGGAGGGCAGGAATGAGCAGTTCTTC.

The V gene is TRBV5-1, the J gene TRBJ1-2, with 7 nucleotides matching TRBD1. The germline gives CDR1 SGHRS, CDR2 YFSETQ. J was trimmed by 8 bases and V by 6 bases; bases with no gene match: 13. This CDR3 spans 14 amino acids. The CDR3 DNA is TGCGCCAGCAACGAACGGACAGGTTGGGAAGGCTACACCTTC. It specifies CASNERTGWEGYTF. Together with reference TRBV5-1 and TRBJ1-2, the CDR3 gives the full variable domain: KAGVTQTPRYLIKTRGQQVTLSCSPISGHRSVSWYQQTPGQGLQFLFEYFSETQRNKGNFPGRFSGRQFSNSRSEMNVSTLELGDSALYLCASNERTGWEGYTFGSGTRLTVV.

The chain joins TRBV11-2 to TRBJ1-6, with D uncertain. The germline gives CDR1 SGHAT, CDR2 FQNNGV. V gave up 6 bases and J gave up 7 bases, with 16 bases separating them. The length of the CDR3 is 15 residues. CDR3 in DNA: TGTGCCAGCAGTCCCCGGGGAGGGATCAATTCACCCCTCCACTTT. This encodes CASSPRGGINSPLHF. Full variable domain (missing parts from reference TRBV11-2 and TRBJ1-6): EAGVAQSPRYKIIEKRQSVAFWCNPISGHATLYWYQQILGQGPKLLIQFQNNGVVDDSQLPKDRFSAERLKGVDSTLKIQPAKLEDSAVYLCASSPRGGINSPLHFGNGTRLTVT.

The chain uses TRBV19 and TRBJ1-6, with 10 bases aligning to TRBD1. CDR1 is LNHDA and CDR2 is SQIVND in the germline V gene (reference sequence). V trimming: 9 bases; J trimming: 14 bases; junction bases outside the gene matches: 13. The CDR3 sequence is 14 residues long. DNA for the CDR3: TGTGCCAGCAACCGGGACAGGGGCTCGTTATCCCTCCACTTT. It translates to CASNRDRGSLSLHF.

This clone was detected only once. V usage is TRBV6-6 and J usage is TRBJ1-2; 9 positions agree with TRBD1. With V trimmed by 5 bases and J by 7 bases, 20 bases remained unmatched. Looked up from germline, CDR1 is MNHNY and CDR2 is SVGAGI (reference sequence). The CDR3 loop spans 18 amino acids. Here the CDR3 DNA reads TGTGCCAGCAGTCTAGTAGTCGCGGGGACAGGGAACGGCGGTGGCTACACCTTC. This codes for CASSLVVAGTGNGGGYTF.

CDR3 loop: CASSLGQGSHEQFF. In nucleotides, the CDR3 is TGTGCCAGCAGCTTGGGACAGGGAAGCCATGAGCAGTTCTTC. The rearrangement uses TRBV7-9 and TRBJ2-1; TRBD1 agrees at 9 bases. J was trimmed by 8 bases and V by 3 bases; bases with no gene match: 5. The germline gives CDR1 SEHNR, CDR2 FQNEAQ (reference sequence). The CDR3 runs 14 residues.

The V call is TRBV9, the J call TRBJ1-2; D possibly corresponds to TRBD1 (5 bases). The CDR3 length is 16 residues. The germline V gene has CDR1 SGDLS and CDR2 YYNGEE. Trimming stripped 0 bases from V and 4 bases from J, with 16 bases between. The CDR3: CASSVDGRASTYGYTF. The CDR3 DNA sequence: TGTGCCAGCAGCGTAGACGGCAGGGCGTCGACCTATGGCTACACCTTC. The full variable domain, completed using reference TRBV9 and TRBJ1-2, is DSGVTQTPKHLITATGQRVTLRCSPRSGDLSVYWYQQSLDQGLQFLIQYYNGEERAKGNILERFSAQQFPDLHSELNLSSLELGDSALYFCASSVDGRASTYGYTFGSGTRLTVV.

This clone has only a few counts. The chain couples TRBV2 to TRBJ2-2; no clear D gene. The germline CDR1 and CDR2 sequences are SNHLY and FYNNEI. The length of the CDR3 is 15 residues. V lost 1 base and J 3 bases, leaving 9 bases between the germline ends. CDR3 region: CASSEEVGYTGELFF. For the CDR3, the DNA is TGTGCCAGCAGTGAAGAGGTGGGCTACACCGGGGAGCTGTTTTTT.

The genes are TRBV9 and TRBJ2-3, with D possibly matching TRBD1 (6 bases). CDR3 size: 14 residues. Trimming removed 0 bases at V and 5 bases at J, with 10 bases between. Germline V gives CDR1 SGDLS, CDR2 YYNGEE. As DNA, the CDR3 is TGTGCCAGCAGCGTAGTTGCAGGGGAAGATACGCAGTATTTT. Protein product: CASSVVAGEDTQYF.

This sequence joins TRBV5-1 and TRBJ2-5; no firm D call. The CDR3 loop spans 12 amino acids. The ends were cut back, 6 bases at V and 5 bases at J, with 11 bases in the middle. The germline gives CDR1 SGHRS, CDR2 YFSETQ. CDR3 residues: CASTSEWETQYF. DNA of the CDR3: TGCGCCAGCACCTCGGAGTGGGAGACCCAGTACTTC.

J is TRBJ1-1 and V is TRBV7-6, with 7 nucleotides matching TRBD1. The CDR3 is 13 amino acids. The germline V gene encodes CDR1 SGHVS and CDR2 FNYEAQ. The V gene end was trimmed by 6 bases and the J gene end by 4 bases; junction bases not matched to a gene: 5. The CDR3 is CASRRGQGTEAFF. The CDR3 DNA is TGTGCCAGCAGAAGGGGGCAGGGCACTGAAGCTTTCTTT.

The sample holds a few counts of this clone. This rearrangement joins TRBV9 to TRBJ1-5, with D perhaps matching TRBD1 (5 bases). V was pared by 4 bases and J by 0 bases, with 11 bases between. From germline, CDR1 is SGDLS and CDR2 YYNGEE. The CDR3 is 15 amino acids. The CDR3 loop reads CASSPDGGSNQPQHF. CDR3 coding DNA: TGTGCCAGCAGCCCCGACGGGGGTAGCAATCAGCCCCAGCATTTT.

The J gene is TRBJ2-1, the V gene TRBV11-3; 12 bases fit TRBD1. This CDR3 has 17 amino acids. Trimming removed 5 bases from V and 8 bases from J; junction bases left unmatched: 13. The germline gives CDR1 SGHNT, CDR2 YENEEA. CDR3 sequence (DNA): TGTGCCAGCAGCACCCGGAAGGGACAGGGGGCCGTCGATGAGCAGTTCTTC. Translated, it gives CASSTRKGQGAVDEQFF. Using reference TRBV11-3 and TRBJ2-1 for the parts outside the CDR3, the full variable domain is EAGVVQSPRYKIIEKKQPVAFWCNPISGHNTLYWYLQNLGQGPELLIRYENEEAVDDSQLPKDRFSAERLKGVDSTLKIQPAELGDSAVYLCASSTRKGQGAVDEQFFGPGTRLTVL.

The chain links TRBV5-5 to TRBJ1-1; weak D call: TRBD1 (5 bases). The CDR3 contains 14 residues. The germline V gene encodes CDR1 SGHKS and CDR2 YYEKEE (reference sequence). The V and J ends lost 4 bases and 5 bases respectively, with 15 bases between them. CDR3 bases: TGTGCCAGCAGCCATCCCCCGGGGGGAACTGAAGCTTTCTTT. It yields the protein CASSHPPGGTEAFF.

The genes are TRBV7-3 and TRBJ2-1; perhaps TRBD1 as D (5 bases). Germline V CDR1 and CDR2: SGHTA, FQGTGA. V was pared by 2 bases and J by 2 bases, with 10 bases between. The CDR3 has 15 amino acids. In DNA form, the CDR3 reads TGTGCCAGCAGCTTACAGCAGGGCACCTACAATGAGCAGTTCTTC. Encoded protein: CASSLQQGTYNEQFF.

This chain uses TRBV19 with TRBJ1-5; D uncertain. Between the trimmed V and J ends, which lost 7 bases and 0 bases, there was a span of 13 bases. The CDR3 is 15 amino acids. Germline values: CDR1 LNHDA, CDR2 SQIVND (reference sequence). The CDR3 sequence is CASTKGRDSNQPQHF. CDR3 nucleotide sequence: TGTGCCAGTACTAAAGGACGGGATAGCAATCAGCCCCAGCATTTT.

The CDR3 spells CASRGQGSYGYTF. The CDR3 DNA is TGTGCCAGTAGGGGACAGGGCTCGTATGGCTACACCTTC. The gene calls are TRBV19 and TRBJ1-2, with TRBD1 matching 9 bases. Germline values: CDR1 LNHDA, CDR2 SQIVND (reference sequence). This CDR3 has 13 amino acids. V was pared by 6 bases and J by 5 bases, with 4 bases of the junction left unmatched. Using reference TRBV19 and TRBJ1-2 for the parts outside the CDR3, the full variable domain is DGGITQSPKYLFRKEGQNVTLSCEQNLNHDAMYWYRQDPGQGLRLIYYSQIVNDFQKGDIAEGYSVSREKKESFPLTVTSAQKNPTAFYLCASRGQGSYGYTFGSGTRLTVV.

J is TRBJ1-2 and V is TRBV10-1; 7 nucleotides align to TRBD1. The V gene end was trimmed by 0 bases and the J gene end by 7 bases; junction bases not matched to a gene: 11. Per germline, CDR1 WNHNN and CDR2 SYGVQD (reference sequence). The CDR3 sequence is 16 residues long. This CDR3 reads CASSESIGQEFRGYTF. CDR3 sequence (DNA): TGCGCCAGCAGTGAGTCGATTGGACAGGAGTTTCGTGGCTACACCTTC.

The chain joins TRBV24-1 to TRBJ2-2; D gene uncertain. The CDR3 totals 15 residues. Germline lookup yields CDR1 KGHDR and CDR2 SFDVKD. V was clipped by 2 bases and J by 3 bases, with 9 bases between them. This chain's CDR3 is CATSDSKTYTGELFF. In nucleotides, the CDR3 is TGTGCCACCAGTGATTCGAAGACTTACACCGGGGAGCTGTTTTTT.

The chain combines TRBV5-1 with TRBJ2-7; D is unresolved. Trimming cost V 2 bases and J 5 bases, with 8 bases left between them. The CDR3 length is 12 residues. Germline CDR1 reads SGHRS; CDR2 reads YFSETQ. CDR3 loop: CASSFGHDEQYF. The CDR3 nucleotides read TGCGCCAGCAGCTTTGGGCACGACGAGCAGTACTTC.